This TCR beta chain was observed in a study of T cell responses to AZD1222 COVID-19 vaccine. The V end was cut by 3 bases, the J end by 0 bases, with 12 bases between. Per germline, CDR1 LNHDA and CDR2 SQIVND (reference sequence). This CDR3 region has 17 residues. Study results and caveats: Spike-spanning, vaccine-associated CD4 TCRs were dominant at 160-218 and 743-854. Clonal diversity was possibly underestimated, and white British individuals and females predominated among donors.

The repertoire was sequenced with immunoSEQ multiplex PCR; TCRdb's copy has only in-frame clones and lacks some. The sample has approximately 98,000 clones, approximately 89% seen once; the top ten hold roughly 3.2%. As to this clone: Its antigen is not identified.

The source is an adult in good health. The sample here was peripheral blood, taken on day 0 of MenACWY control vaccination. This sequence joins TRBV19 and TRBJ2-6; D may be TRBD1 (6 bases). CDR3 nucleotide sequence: TGTGCCAGTAGTATGGCAGGGGATAACTCTGGGGCCAACGTCCTGACTTTC. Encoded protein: CASSMAGDNSGANVLTF.